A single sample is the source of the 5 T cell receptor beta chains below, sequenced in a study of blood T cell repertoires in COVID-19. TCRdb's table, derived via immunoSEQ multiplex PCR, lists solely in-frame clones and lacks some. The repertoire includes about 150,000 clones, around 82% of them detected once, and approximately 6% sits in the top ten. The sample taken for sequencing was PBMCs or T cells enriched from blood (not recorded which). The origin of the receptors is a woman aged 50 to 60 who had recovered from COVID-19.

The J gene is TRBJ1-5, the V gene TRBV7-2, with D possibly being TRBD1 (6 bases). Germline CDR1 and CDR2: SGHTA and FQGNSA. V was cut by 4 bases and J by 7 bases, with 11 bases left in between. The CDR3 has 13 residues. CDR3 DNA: TGTGCCAGCAGCTACAGGGTAGCCCAGCCCCAGCATTTT. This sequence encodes CASSYRVAQPQHF.

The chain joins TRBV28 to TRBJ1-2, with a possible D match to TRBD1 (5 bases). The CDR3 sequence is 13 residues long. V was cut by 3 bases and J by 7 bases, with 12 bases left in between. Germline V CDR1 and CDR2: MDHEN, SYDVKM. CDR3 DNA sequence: TGTGCCAGCAGTTTGGCCAGGGCGCGTGGCTACACCTTC. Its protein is CASSLARARGYTF.

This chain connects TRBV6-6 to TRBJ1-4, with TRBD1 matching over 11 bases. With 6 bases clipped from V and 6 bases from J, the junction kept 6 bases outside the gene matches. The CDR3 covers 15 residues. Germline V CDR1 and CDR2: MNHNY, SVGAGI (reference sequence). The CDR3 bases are TGTGCCAGCAGCCGAAGGACAGGGGGCGATGAAAAACTGTTTTTT. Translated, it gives CASSRRTGGDEKLFF.

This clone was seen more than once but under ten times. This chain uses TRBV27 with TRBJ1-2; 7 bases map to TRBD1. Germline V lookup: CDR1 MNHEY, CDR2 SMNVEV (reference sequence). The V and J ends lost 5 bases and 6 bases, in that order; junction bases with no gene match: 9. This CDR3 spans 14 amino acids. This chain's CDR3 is CASSLTGARDGYTF. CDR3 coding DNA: TGTGCCAGCAGTCTTACAGGGGCCCGGGATGGCTACACCTTC.

The CDR3 DNA reads TGTGCCAGCAGTTTTGGTAGCGGTTATGCAACTAATGAAAAACTGTTTTTT. Translation gives CASSFGSGYATNEKLFF. The V and J genes are TRBV28 and TRBJ1-4, with no clear D. This CDR3 is built from 17 residues. The germline V gene has CDR1 MDHEN and CDR2 SYDVKM. V dropped 3 bases and J dropped 0 bases, with 14 bases sitting between them.